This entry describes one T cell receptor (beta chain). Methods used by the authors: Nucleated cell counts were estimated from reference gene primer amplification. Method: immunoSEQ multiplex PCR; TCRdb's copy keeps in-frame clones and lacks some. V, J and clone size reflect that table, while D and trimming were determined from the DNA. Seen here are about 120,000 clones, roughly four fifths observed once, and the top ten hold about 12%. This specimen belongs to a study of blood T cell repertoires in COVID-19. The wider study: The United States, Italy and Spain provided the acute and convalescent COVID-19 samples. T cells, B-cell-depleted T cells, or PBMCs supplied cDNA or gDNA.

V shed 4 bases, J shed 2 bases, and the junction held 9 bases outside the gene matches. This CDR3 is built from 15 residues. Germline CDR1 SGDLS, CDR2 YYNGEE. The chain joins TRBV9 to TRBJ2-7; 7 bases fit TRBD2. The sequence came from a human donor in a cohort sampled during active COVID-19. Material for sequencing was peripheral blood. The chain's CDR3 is CASSLEAGSAYEQYF. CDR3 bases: TGTGCCAGCAGCCTCGAAGCGGGGTCCGCCTACGAGCAGTACTTC.